The present T cell receptor beta chain was sequenced within a study of chemoradiotherapy in HPV16-positive cancers. Overall study findings and caveats: For HPV16-positive patients, expanding HPV-responsive T cells associated with longer recurrence-free survival.

Here immunoSEQ multiplex PCR was the method, and the copy in TCRdb shows in-frame clones only, minus some. This sample carries over 1,500 clones, roughly 89% of them seen once, and the ten largest clones take roughly 6.7%. Germline V gives CDR1 WSHSY, CDR2 SAAADI. This CDR3 spans 14 amino acids. Germline trimming cut 2 bases from V and 4 bases from J; bases unmatched to any gene: 1. With regard to this clone: Antigen: not known.

The sample was tumor tissue, taken from a patient who underwent chemoradiotherapy. The sequence was collected from a human donor with HPV-associated anogenital cancer. The chain has TRBV10-2 and TRBJ1-5, with TRBD1 matching 8 bases. The CDR3 coding sequence is TGCGCCAGCAGTGAGCAGGGGGCTAATCAGCCCCAGCATTTT. Translation: CASSEQGANQPQHF.